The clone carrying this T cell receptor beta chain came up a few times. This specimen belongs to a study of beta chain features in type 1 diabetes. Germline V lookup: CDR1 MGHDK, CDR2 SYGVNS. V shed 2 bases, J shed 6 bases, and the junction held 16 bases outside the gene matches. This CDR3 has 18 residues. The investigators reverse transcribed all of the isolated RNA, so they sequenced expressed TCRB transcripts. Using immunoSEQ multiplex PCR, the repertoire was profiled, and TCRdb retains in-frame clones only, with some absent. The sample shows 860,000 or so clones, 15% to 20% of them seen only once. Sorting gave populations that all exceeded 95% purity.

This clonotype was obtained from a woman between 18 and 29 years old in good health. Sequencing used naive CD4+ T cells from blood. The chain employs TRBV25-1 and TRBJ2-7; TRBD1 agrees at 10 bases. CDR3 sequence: CASSEDRDRGKHYGEQYF. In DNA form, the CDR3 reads TGTGCCAGCAGTGAAGACCGGGACAGGGGAAAGCACTACGGCGAGCAGTACTTC.